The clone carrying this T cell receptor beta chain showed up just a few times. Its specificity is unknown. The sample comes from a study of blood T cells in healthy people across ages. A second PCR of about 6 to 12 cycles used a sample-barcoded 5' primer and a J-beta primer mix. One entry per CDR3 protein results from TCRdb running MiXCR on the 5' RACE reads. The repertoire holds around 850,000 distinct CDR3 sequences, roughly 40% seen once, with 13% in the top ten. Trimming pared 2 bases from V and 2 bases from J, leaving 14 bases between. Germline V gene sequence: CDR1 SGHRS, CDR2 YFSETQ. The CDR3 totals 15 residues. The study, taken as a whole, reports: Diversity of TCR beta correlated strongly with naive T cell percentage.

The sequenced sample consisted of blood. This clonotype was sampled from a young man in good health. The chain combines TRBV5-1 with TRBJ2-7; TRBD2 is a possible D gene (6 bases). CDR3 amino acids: CASSFVRDSTYEQYF. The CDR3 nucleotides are TGCGCCAGCAGCTTTGTCCGGGACTCAACCTACGAGCAGTACTTC. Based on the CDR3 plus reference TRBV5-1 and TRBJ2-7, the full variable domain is KAGVTQTPRYLIKTRGQQVTLSCSPISGHRSVSWYQQTPGQGLQFLFEYFSETQRNKGNFPGRFSGRQFSNSRSEMNVSTLELGDSALYLCASSFVRDSTYEQYFGPGTRLTVT.